This entry features one T cell receptor beta chain sequence. Each subset's genomic DNA was shared equally among a number of immunoSEQ plates. Each sorted subset replicate got 200 ng genomic DNA, roughly 27,000 genomes. Profiled with immunoSEQ multiplex PCR; TCRdb holds only in-frame clones, not every one. The table lists 180,000 or so clones, about 93% of them singletons. Healthy adults negative for HIV, lacking recent acute infections or vaccinations, served as donors. Every donor, a Caucasian adult, lived in Nashville, Tennessee. The data were obtained in a study of shared clonotypes between healthy human individuals. The CDR3 consists of 14 residues. V lost 3 bases to trimming and J lost 3 bases, with 11 bases between them. Germline CDR1 MDHEN, CDR2 SYDVKM.

Sequenced input: naive CD4+ T cells sorted from blood. Subset reported: CD45RA+ positively selected. This clonotype was sampled from a woman under 40 in good health. This sequence joins TRBV28 and TRBJ1-2, with a weak D call TRBD1 (5 bases). The CDR3 loop reads CASSFSRGYYGYTF. CDR3 DNA: TGTGCCAGCAGTTTCTCGAGGGGCTACTATGGCTACACCTTC.